Sequencing of this T cell receptor beta chain was carried out in a study of identical twins. Findings of the study overall: Findings depended on cross-sectional statistics rather than tracking the same donors.

This clonotype was detected ten times or more. Antigen unknown. TCRdb re-analysed the 5' RACE reads in MiXCR, keeping a single row per CDR3 protein. The data hold about 520,000 distinct CDR3 sequences, with 20% to 25% observed a single time. A further study also used this sample, focusing on T cells expressing NK-cell markers. That work states: Underlying the TCR beta repertoires were sorted CD3+CD56+NKG2C+, CD3+CD56+NKG2C- and CD3+CD56-NKG2C+ T cells.

The sequencing input was CD4+ T cells sorted from blood. The origin of this receptor is a young woman in good health.

In DNA form, the CDR3 reads TGTGCCAGCAGCGTAGGGGGACAGGGCACAACCGGGGAGCTGTTTTTT. Protein sequence: CASSVGGQGTTGELFF. The chain combines TRBV9 with TRBJ2-2; 9 bases map to TRBD1. The CDR3 totals 16 residues. The germline V gene has CDR1 SGDLS and CDR2 YYNGEE. J lost 5 bases, V lost 0 bases, and 5 bases had no gene match.